The clone carrying this T cell receptor (beta chain) was detected once. The antigen is undetermined. The data were obtained in a study of shared clonotypes between healthy human individuals. Overall study results and limits: Naive CD4 clonotype sharing across a few donors was about 5%. The four-donor shared clonotypes exceeded non-shared clonotypes in generation probability, with non-shared ones scoring lower.

Germline CDR1 and CDR2: ENHRY and SYGVKD. V lost 0 bases, J lost 2 bases, and 11 bases lay in between. The CDR3 consists of 16 residues. Sequencing used immunoSEQ multiplex PCR; TCRdb keeps in-frame clones, though not all of them. The profile shows 2.5 million or so clones, more than 80% of them singletons. The sequence came from a young man in good health. Sequencing was done on a sample of naive CD4+ T cells sorted from blood. As to subset: CD45RA+ positively selected. This sequence joins TRBV10-3 and TRBJ1-5, with no clear D. The CDR3 is CAISESVGLGNQPQHF. The DNA of the CDR3 is TGTGCCATCAGTGAGTCAGTGGGTCTGGGCAATCAGCCCCAGCATTTT.